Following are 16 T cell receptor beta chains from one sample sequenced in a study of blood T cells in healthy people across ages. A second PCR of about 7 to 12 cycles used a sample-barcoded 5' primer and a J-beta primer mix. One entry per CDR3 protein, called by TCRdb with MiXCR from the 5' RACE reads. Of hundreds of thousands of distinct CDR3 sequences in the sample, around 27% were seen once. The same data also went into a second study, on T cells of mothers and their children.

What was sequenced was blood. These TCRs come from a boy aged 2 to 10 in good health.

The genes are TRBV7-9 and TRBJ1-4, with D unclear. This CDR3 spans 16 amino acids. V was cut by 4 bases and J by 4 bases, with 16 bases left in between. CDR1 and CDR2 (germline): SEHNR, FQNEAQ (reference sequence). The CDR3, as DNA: TGTGCCAGCAGCTCCTTTTCGTTCAGACGTAATGAAAAACTGTTTTTT. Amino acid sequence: CASSSFSFRRNEKLFF.

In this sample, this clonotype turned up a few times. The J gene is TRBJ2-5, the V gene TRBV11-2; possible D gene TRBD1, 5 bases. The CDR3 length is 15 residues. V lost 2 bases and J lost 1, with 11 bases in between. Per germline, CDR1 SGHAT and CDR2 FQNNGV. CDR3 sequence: CASSLQGGFQETQYF. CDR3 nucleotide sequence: TGTGCCAGCAGCTTACAGGGTGGGTTCCAAGAGACCCAGTACTTC.

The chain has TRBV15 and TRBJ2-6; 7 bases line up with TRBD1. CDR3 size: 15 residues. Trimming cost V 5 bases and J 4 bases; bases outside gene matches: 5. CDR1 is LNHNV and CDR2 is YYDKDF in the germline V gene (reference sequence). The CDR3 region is CATSSGQLGANVLTF. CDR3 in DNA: TGTGCCACCAGCTCGGGACAGTTGGGGGCCAACGTCCTGACTTTC.

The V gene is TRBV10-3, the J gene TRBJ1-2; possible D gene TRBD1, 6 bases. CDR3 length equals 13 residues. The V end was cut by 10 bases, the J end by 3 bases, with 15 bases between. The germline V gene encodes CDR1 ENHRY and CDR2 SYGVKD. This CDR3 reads CATKGGADYGYTF. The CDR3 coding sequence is TGTGCCACCAAAGGGGGGGCAGACTATGGCTACACCTTC.

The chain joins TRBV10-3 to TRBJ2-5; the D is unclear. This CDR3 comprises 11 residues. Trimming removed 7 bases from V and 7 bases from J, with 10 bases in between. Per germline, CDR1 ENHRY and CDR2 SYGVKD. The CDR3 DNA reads TGTGCCATCAAGGCTAACAGGACCCAGTACTTC. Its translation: CAIKANRTQYF.

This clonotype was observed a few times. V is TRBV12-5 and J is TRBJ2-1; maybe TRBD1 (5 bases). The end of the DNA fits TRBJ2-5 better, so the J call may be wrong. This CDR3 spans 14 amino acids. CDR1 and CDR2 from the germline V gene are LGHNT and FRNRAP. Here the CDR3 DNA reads TGTGCTAGTGTGTCCCCACAGGAAGAAGAGACCCAGTACTTC. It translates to CASVSPQEEETQYF.

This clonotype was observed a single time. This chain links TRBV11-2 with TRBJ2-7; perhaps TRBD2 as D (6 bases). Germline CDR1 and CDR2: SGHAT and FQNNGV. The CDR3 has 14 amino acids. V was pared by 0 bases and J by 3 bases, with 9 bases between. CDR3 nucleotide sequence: TGTGCCAGCAGCTTAGATACGGGAGACTACGAGCAGTACTTC. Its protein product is CASSLDTGDYEQYF.

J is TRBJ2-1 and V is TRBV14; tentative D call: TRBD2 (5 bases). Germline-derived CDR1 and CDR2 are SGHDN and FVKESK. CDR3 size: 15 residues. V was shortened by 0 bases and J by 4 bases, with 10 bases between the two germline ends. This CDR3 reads CASSQETGSYNEQFF. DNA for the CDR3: TGTGCCAGCAGCCAAGAAACGGGATCGTACAATGAGCAGTTCTTC.

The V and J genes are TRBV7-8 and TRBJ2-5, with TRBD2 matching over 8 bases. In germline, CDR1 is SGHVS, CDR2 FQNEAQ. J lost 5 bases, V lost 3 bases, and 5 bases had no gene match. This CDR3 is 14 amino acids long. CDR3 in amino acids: CASSFREGRETQYF. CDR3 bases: TGTGCCAGCAGCTTTCGGGAGGGCCGGGAGACCCAGTACTTC. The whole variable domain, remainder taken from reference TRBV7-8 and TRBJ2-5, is GAGVSQSPRYKVAKRGQDVALRCDPISGHVSLFWYQQALGQGPEFLTYFQNEAQLDKSGLPSDRFFAERPEGSVSTLKIQRTQQEDSAVYLCASSFREGRETQYFGPGTRLLVL.

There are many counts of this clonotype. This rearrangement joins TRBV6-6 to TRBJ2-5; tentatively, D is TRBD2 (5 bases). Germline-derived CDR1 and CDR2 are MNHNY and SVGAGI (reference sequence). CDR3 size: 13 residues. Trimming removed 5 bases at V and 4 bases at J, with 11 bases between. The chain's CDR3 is CASSRTSGETQYF. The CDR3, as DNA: TGTGCCAGCAGTCGAACTAGTGGAGAGACCCAGTACTTC.

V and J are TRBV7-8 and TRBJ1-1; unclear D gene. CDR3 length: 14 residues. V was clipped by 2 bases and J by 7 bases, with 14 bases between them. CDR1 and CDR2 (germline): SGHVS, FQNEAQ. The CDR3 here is CASSLSGLIVEAFF. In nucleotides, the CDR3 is TGTGCCAGCAGCTTATCGGGGTTAATTGTTGAAGCTTTCTTT.

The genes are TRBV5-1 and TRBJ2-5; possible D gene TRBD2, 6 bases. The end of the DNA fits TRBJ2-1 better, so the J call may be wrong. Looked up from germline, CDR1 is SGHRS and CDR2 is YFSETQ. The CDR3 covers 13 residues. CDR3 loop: CASSLLSGDEQFF. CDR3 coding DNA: TGCGCCAGCAGCTTGTTGTCGGGGGATGAGCAGTTCTTC.

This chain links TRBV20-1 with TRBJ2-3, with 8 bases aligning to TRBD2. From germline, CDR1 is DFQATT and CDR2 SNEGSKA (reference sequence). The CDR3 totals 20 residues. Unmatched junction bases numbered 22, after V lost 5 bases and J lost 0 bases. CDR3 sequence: CSAVPDPVRGGWGSTDTQYF. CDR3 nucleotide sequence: TGCAGTGCTGTTCCCGATCCAGTACGGGGGGGATGGGGTAGCACAGATACGCAGTATTTT.

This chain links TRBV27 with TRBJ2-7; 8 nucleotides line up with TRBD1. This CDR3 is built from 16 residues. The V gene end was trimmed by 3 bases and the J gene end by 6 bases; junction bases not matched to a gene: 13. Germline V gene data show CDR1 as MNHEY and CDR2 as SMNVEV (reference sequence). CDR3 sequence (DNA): TGTGCCAGCAGTTTTGGGACCAGGGGGCCTAGGGGCGAGCAGTACTTC. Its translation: CASSFGTRGPRGEQYF.

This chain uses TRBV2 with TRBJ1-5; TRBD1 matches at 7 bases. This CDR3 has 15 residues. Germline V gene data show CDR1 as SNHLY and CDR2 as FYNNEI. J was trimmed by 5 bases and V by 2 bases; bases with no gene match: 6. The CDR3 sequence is CASSEWAGGDQPQHF. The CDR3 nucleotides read TGTGCCAGCAGTGAATGGGCAGGGGGAGATCAGCCCCAGCATTTT.

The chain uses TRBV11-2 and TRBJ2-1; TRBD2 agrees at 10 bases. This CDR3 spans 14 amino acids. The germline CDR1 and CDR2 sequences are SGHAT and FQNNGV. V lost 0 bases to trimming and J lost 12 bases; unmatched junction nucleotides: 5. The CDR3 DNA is TGTGCCAGCAGCTTAGATTGGGGACTAGCGCGGCAGTTCTTC. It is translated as CASSLDWGLARQFF. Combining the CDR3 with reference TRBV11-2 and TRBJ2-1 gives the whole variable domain EAGVAQSPRYKIIEKRQSVAFWCNPISGHATLYWYQQILGQGPKLLIQFQNNGVVDDSQLPKDRFSAERLKGVDSTLKIQPAKLEDSAVYLCASSLDWGLARQFFGPGTRLTVL.